Presented here are 26 T cell receptor beta chains from one specimen sequenced in a study of CD8 T cells in Susac syndrome. RNA amounts of roughly 0.5 to 1 ug underwent reverse transcription with random hexamers. Each CDR3 protein gets one entry after TCRdb re-called the immunoSEQ multiplex PCR reads with MiXCR. The sample carries roughly 330,000 distinct CDR3 sequences, around 90% recorded once. Material: CD4+ T cells from PBMCs. The receptor source for this set is a human donor with multiple sclerosis.

There are a few counts of this clonotype. The chain uses TRBV7-9 and TRBJ2-1; D gene ambiguous. Trimming took 1 base from V and 10 from J, leaving 8 bases between them. The CDR3 sequence is 12 residues long. In germline, CDR1 is SEHNR, CDR2 FQNEAQ (reference sequence). CDR3 in amino acids: CASSLVTREQFF. CDR3 nucleotide sequence: TGTGCCAGCAGCTTAGTGACTCGAGAGCAGTTCTTC.

The chain employs TRBV12-3 or TRBV12-4 and TRBJ1-1; tentative D call: TRBD1 (6 bases). Trimming removed 6 bases from V and 5 bases from J, with 10 bases in between. The CDR3 loop spans 12 amino acids. CDR3 nucleotide sequence: TGTGCCAGCAGAAAACAGGGAACTGAAGCTTTCTTT. Residues: CASRKQGTEAFF.

The rearrangement joins TRBV5-5 to TRBJ2-6; 7 bases map to TRBD1. This CDR3 has 17 residues. Per germline, CDR1 SGHKS and CDR2 YYEKEE (reference sequence). Unmatched junction bases numbered 4, after V lost 0 bases and J lost 1 base. CDR3 in amino acids: CASSLDRGWSGANVLTF. The CDR3 DNA sequence: TGTGCCAGCAGCTTGGACAGGGGATGGTCTGGGGCCAACGTCCTGACTTTC.

The rearrangement uses TRBV15 and TRBJ2-3; D may be TRBD1 or TRBD2 (5 bases each). CDR1 is LNHNV, CDR2 YYDKDF, per germline (reference sequence). The V and J ends lost 1 base and 7 bases respectively, with 15 bases between them. This CDR3 comprises 15 residues. The CDR3 spells CATSRALGTSYTQYF. CDR3 coding DNA: TGTGCCACCAGCAGAGCGCTCGGGACGTCCTATACGCAGTATTTT.

The chain has TRBV5-6 and TRBJ2-5, with a weak D call TRBD2 (5 bases). The CDR3 covers 17 residues. Trimming shortened V by 3 bases and J by 3 bases, and 21 bases separated the two germline ends. The germline V gene encodes CDR1 SGHDT and CDR2 YYEEEE. The CDR3 DNA is TGTGCCAGCAGCTGGAACCCCGGGATCCTACAAAAAGAGACCCAGTACTTC. It yields the protein CASSWNPGILQKETQYF.

V is TRBV20-1 and J is TRBJ1-1; D remains ambiguous. V was shortened by 6 bases and J by 0 bases, with 14 bases between the two germline ends. Germline values: CDR1 DFQATT, CDR2 SNEGSKA (reference sequence). The CDR3 consists of 14 residues. As DNA, the CDR3 is TGCAGTGCAAAGGTCCCGGTAGTGAACACTGAAGCTTTCTTT. This sequence encodes CSAKVPVVNTEAFF.

The rearrangement links TRBV7-3 to TRBJ2-1, with D possibly matching TRBD2 (6 bases). Germline CDR1 is SGHTA and CDR2 is FQGTGA. The germline V and J ends were trimmed by 4 bases and 6 bases, with 16 bases remaining between them. The CDR3 has 15 amino acids. The CDR3 loop reads CASSWGRSRFNEQFF. The CDR3 region has the DNA TGTGCCAGCAGCTGGGGGAGGAGCCGTTTCAATGAGCAGTTCTTC.

V is TRBV6-4 and J is TRBJ2-6, with 9 bases fitting TRBD1. This CDR3 region has 17 residues. Losses at the gene ends were 9 bases for V and 0 bases for J; bases not matched to a gene: 9. The germline V gene has CDR1 MRHNA and CDR2 SNTAGT. CDR3: CARPYRGLLSGANVLTF. CDR3 sequence (DNA): TGTGCCAGGCCTTACAGGGGGCTTCTCTCTGGGGCCAACGTCCTGACTTTC.

CDR3 amino acids: CASRGRTNTGELFF. The CDR3 nucleotides are TGTGCCAGCAGGGGACGTACGAACACCGGGGAGCTGTTTTTT. The rearrangement uses TRBV25-1 and TRBJ2-2, with D perhaps assigned TRBD1 or TRBD2 (5 bases each). This CDR3 has 14 residues. The V and J ends lost 6 bases and 0 bases respectively, with 8 bases between them. Looked up from germline, CDR1 is MGHDK and CDR2 is SYGVNS. The complete variable domain, with remaining parts taken from reference TRBV25-1 and TRBJ2-2, reads EADIYQTPRYLVIGTGKKITLECSQTMGHDKMYWYQQDPGMELHLIHYSYGVNSTEKGDLSSESTVSRIRTEHFPLTLESARPSHTSQYLCASRGRTNTGELFFGEGSRLTVL.

The V call is TRBV30, the J call TRBJ1-3, with D perhaps TRBD1 (6 bases). V was pared by 8 bases and J by 2 bases, with 22 bases between. The germline V gene encodes CDR1 GTSNPN and CDR2 SVGIG (reference sequence). This CDR3 comprises 16 residues. CDR3 sequence: CAGTPLTGLAGNTIYF. CDR3 nucleotide sequence: TGTGCCGGCACGCCTTTGACAGGACTCGCTGGAAACACCATATATTTT.

The V gene is TRBV20-1, the J gene TRBJ2-7; 8 bases align to TRBD2. The germline CDR1 and CDR2 sequences are DFQATT and SNEGSKA (reference sequence). V shed 1 base and J 6 bases; nucleotides not matched to a gene: 2. The CDR3 length is 12 residues. The CDR3 is CSARGLASEQYF. CDR3 DNA: TGCAGTGCTAGAGGACTAGCGAGCGAGCAGTACTTC.

This chain links TRBV5-1 with TRBJ2-1; TRBD2 aligns across 7 bases. Germline V gene lookup returns CDR1 SGHRS and CDR2 YFSETQ. Trimming took 0 bases from V and 2 from J; bases not matched to a gene: 5. The CDR3 is 16 amino acids. CDR3 amino acids: CASSLGAGDAYNEQFF. The CDR3 region has the DNA TGCGCCAGCAGCTTGGGGGCGGGGGATGCCTACAATGAGCAGTTCTTC.

V usage is TRBV7-3 and J usage is TRBJ2-6, with TRBD1 identical over 7 bases. The CDR3 sequence is 15 residues long. The V and J ends lost 4 bases and 3 bases, in that order; junction bases with no gene match: 3. Per the germline V gene, CDR1 is SGHTA and CDR2 is FQGTGA. Here the CDR3 reads CASSSQGNGANVLTF. The DNA of the CDR3 is TGTGCCAGCAGCTCACAGGGGAATGGGGCCAACGTCCTGACTTTC. Combining the CDR3 with reference TRBV7-3 and TRBJ2-6 gives the whole variable domain GAGVSQTPSNKVTEKGKYVELRCDPISGHTALYWYRQSLGQGPEFLIYFQGTGAADDSGLPNDRFFAVRPEGSVSTLKIQRTERGDSAVYLCASSSQGNGANVLTFGAGSRLTVL.

This chain links TRBV14 with TRBJ2-4, with D unclear. Germline assignment: CDR1 SGHDN and CDR2 FVKESK. CDR3 size: 15 residues. The germline V and J ends were trimmed by 1 base and 1 base, with 8 bases remaining between them. The CDR3, as DNA: TGTGCCAGCAGCCAAGCAGGTCTTGCCAAAAACATTCAGTACTTC. Translated: CASSQAGLAKNIQYF. The full variable domain, in which reference TRBV14 and TRBJ2-4 provide the parts outside the CDR3, is EAGVTQFPSHSVIEKGQTVTLRCDPISGHDNLYWYRRVMGKEIKFLLHFVKESKQDESGMPNNRFLAERTGGTYSTLKVQPAELEDSGVYFCASSQAGLAKNIQYFGAGTRLSVL.

J is TRBJ2-2 and V is TRBV5-4; no clear D gene. Trimming pared 1 base from V and 5 bases from J, leaving 6 bases between. CDR1 and CDR2 (germline): SGHNT, YYREEE (reference sequence). This CDR3 has 13 residues. The CDR3, as DNA: TGTGCCAGCAGCTTGATCAGAACCGGGGAGCTGTTTTTT. Its protein product is CASSLIRTGELFF.

This chain joins TRBV6-2 or TRBV6-3 and TRBJ1-2; unclear D gene. Germline CDR1 MNHEY, CDR2 SVGEGT. This CDR3 has 12 residues. V lost 2 bases and J lost 8, with 9 bases in between. CDR3 nucleotide sequence: TGTGCCAGCAGTTACCGAAGTCGAGGCTACACCTTC. Translating it yields CASSYRSRGYTF.

The V and J genes are TRBV29-1 and TRBJ2-5; 8 positions agree with TRBD1. The CDR3 totals 14 residues. Germline CDR1 reads SQVTM; CDR2 reads ANQGSEA. With V trimmed by 7 bases and J by 3 bases, 10 bases remained unmatched. CDR3 region: CSGRDRRVEETQYF. DNA for the CDR3: TGCAGCGGACGGGACAGGAGGGTTGAAGAGACCCAGTACTTC.

The chain has TRBV7-8 and TRBJ1-2; D is unclear. Germline-derived CDR1 and CDR2 are SGHVS and FQNEAQ. The CDR3 runs to 13 residues. V dropped 3 bases and J dropped 7 bases, with 12 bases sitting between them. The CDR3 is CASSLSRISGYTF. The CDR3 region has the DNA TGTGCCAGCAGCTTGTCGAGGATTTCTGGCTACACCTTC. Combining the CDR3 with reference TRBV7-8 and TRBJ1-2 gives the whole variable domain GAGVSQSPRYKVAKRGQDVALRCDPISGHVSLFWYQQALGQGPEFLTYFQNEAQLDKSGLPSDRFFAERPEGSVSTLKIQRTQQEDSAVYLCASSLSRISGYTFGSGTRLTVV.

V usage is TRBV4-2 and J usage is TRBJ2-7; 10 bases are a match to TRBD2. V was pared by 0 bases and J by 5 bases, with 16 bases of the junction left unmatched. Germline lookup yields CDR1 LGHNA and CDR2 YNFKEQ. The CDR3 contains 19 residues. This chain's CDR3 is CASSQDSKRASGRGDEQYF. The CDR3 DNA is TGTGCCAGCAGCCAAGATAGTAAGCGCGCTAGCGGGAGAGGGGACGAGCAGTACTTC.

This clonotype was seen just once. The V gene is TRBV6-6, the J gene TRBJ1-1; TRBD1 matches at 7 bases. Germline trimming cut 6 bases from V and 5 bases from J; bases unmatched to any gene: 9. CDR1 and CDR2 from the germline V gene are MNHNY and SVGAGI (reference sequence). The CDR3 length is 14 residues. The CDR3 loop is CASSQGDMGTEAFF. The CDR3 coding sequence is TGTGCCAGCAGCCAGGGGGATATGGGGACTGAAGCTTTCTTT.

The rearrangement links TRBV20-1 to TRBJ2-3; D perhaps matches TRBD2 (7 bases). This CDR3 region has 15 residues. Trimming took 5 bases from V and 2 from J, leaving 17 bases between them. The germline CDR1 and CDR2 sequences are DFQATT and SNEGSKA (reference sequence). The DNA of the CDR3 is TGCAGTGCTGGGGGGGCCCATAGCTTCACAGATACGCAGTATTTT. Protein product: CSAGGAHSFTDTQYF.

The chain employs TRBV5-6 and TRBJ2-4, with TRBD2 matching 8 bases. Germline V gives CDR1 SGHDT, CDR2 YYEEEE. Losses at the gene ends were 4 bases for V and 7 bases for J; bases not matched to a gene: 7. The CDR3 consists of 14 residues. CDR3 nucleotide sequence: TGTGCCAGCAGCGCGGGAGGTCGGGGTAACATTCAGTACTTC. Amino acid sequence: CASSAGGRGNIQYF. The full variable domain, rest sourced from reference TRBV5-6 and TRBJ2-4, is DAGVTQSPTHLIKTRGQQVTLRCSPKSGHDTVSWYQQALGQGPQFIFQYYEEEERQRGNFPDRFSGHQFPNYSSELNVNALLLGDSALYLCASSAGGRGNIQYFGAGTRLSVL.

The chain employs TRBV5-1 and TRBJ1-1, with D possibly TRBD1 on 5 matching bases. The V gene's germline CDR1 is SGHRS and CDR2 YFSETQ. The CDR3 runs to 15 residues. Deletions cut 4 bases from V and 5 bases from J, with 18 bases between. The CDR3, as DNA: TGCGCCAGCAGCCCCCTTCCCTCGGGGGGAACTGAAGCTTTCTTT. Translated, it gives CASSPLPSGGTEAFF.

The gene calls are TRBV20-1 and TRBJ2-1; D possibly corresponds to TRBD1 (6 bases). Germline values: CDR1 DFQATT, CDR2 SNEGSKA (reference sequence). V was cut by 0 bases and J by 8 bases, with 26 bases left in between. The CDR3 is 18 amino acids. The CDR3 sequence is CSARDPSLRGFGVDEQFF. The DNA for the CDR3 is TGCAGTGCTAGAGACCCTAGTCTTAGGGGGTTTGGGGTGGATGAGCAGTTCTTC.

V and J are TRBV15 and TRBJ2-2; D is uncertain. V gave up 1 base and J gave up 0 bases, with 9 bases separating them. Germline values: CDR1 LNHNV, CDR2 YYDKDF (reference sequence). The CDR3 sequence is 16 residues long. The CDR3 bases are TGTGCCACCAGCAGAGTTCGACAAACGAACACCGGGGAGCTGTTTTTT. It specifies CATSRVRQTNTGELFF.

The CDR3 is CASSVNRGGPLRELFF. For the CDR3, the DNA is TGTGCCAGCAGCGTAAATCGGGGCGGTCCTCTTCGGGAGCTGTTTTTT. The chain employs TRBV5-4 and TRBJ2-2; D assignment may be TRBD1 or TRBD2 (5 bases each). The germline V gene encodes CDR1 SGHNT and CDR2 YYREEE (reference sequence). The V and J ends lost 4 bases and 9 bases respectively, with 22 bases between them. The CDR3 has 16 amino acids.